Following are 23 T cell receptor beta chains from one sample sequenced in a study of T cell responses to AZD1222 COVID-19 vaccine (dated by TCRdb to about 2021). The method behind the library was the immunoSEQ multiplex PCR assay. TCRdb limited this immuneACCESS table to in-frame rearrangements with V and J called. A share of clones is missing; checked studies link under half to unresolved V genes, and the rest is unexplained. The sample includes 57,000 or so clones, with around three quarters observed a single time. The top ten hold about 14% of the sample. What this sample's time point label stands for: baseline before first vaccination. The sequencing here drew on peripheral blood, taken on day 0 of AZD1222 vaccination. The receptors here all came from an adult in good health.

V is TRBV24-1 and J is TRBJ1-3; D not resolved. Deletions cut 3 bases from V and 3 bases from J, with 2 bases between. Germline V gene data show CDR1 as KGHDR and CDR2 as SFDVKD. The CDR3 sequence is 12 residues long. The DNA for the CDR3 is TGTGCCACCAGTGATGATGGAAACACCATATATTTT. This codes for CATSDDGNTIYF.

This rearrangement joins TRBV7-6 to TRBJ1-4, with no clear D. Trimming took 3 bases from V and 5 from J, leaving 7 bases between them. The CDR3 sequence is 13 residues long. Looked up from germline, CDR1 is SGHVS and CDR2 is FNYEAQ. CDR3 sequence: CASSFDQNEKLFF. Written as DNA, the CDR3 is TGTGCCAGCAGCTTTGACCAAAATGAAAAACTGTTTTTT.

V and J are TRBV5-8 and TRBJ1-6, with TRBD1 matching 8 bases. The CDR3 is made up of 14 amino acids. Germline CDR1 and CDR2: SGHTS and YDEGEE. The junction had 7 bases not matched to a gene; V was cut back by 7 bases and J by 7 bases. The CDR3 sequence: CASGLGTGNSPLHF. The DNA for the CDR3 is TGTGCCAGCGGATTAGGGACAGGCAATTCACCCCTCCACTTT.

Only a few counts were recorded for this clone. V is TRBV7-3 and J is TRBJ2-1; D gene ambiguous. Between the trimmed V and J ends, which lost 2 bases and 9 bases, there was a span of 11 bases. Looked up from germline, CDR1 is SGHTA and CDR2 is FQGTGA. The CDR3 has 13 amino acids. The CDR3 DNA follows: TGTGCCAGCAGCTTAGCCCTGGAAGGTGAGCAGTTCTTC. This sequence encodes CASSLALEGEQFF.

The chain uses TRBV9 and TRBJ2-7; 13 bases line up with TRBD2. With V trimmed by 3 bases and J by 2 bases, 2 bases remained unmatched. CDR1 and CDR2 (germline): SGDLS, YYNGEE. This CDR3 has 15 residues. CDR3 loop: CASSEGTSGTYEQYF. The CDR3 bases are TGTGCCAGCAGCGAAGGGACTAGCGGGACCTACGAGCAGTACTTC.

CDR3: CASSEYRTRGGSYEQYF. The CDR3 DNA reads as TGTGCCAGCAGTGAATATAGGACGAGAGGGGGCTCCTACGAGCAGTACTTC. The chain carries TRBV25-1 and TRBJ2-7, with a tentative D call TRBD1 (6 bases). CDR1 and CDR2 (germline): MGHDK, SYGVNS. The CDR3 totals 17 residues. V was trimmed by 0 bases and J by 0 bases, leaving 15 bases between them.

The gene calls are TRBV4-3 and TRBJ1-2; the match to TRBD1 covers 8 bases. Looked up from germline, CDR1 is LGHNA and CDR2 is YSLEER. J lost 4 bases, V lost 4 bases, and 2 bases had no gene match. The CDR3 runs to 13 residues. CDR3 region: CASSRGQAYGYTF. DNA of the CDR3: TGCGCCAGCAGCCGGGGACAGGCCTATGGCTACACCTTC.

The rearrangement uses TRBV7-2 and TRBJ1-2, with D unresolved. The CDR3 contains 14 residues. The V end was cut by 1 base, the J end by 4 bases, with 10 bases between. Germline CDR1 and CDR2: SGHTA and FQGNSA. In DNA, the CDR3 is TGTGCCAGCAGCTTAGAGGCCCTTTCCTATGGCTACACCTTC. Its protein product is CASSLEALSYGYTF. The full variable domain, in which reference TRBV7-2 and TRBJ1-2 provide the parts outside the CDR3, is GAGVSQSPSNKVTEKGKDVELRCDPISGHTALYWYRQSLGQGLEFLIYFQGNSAPDKSGLPSDRFSAERTGGSVSTLTIQRTQQEDSAVYLCASSLEALSYGYTFGSGTRLTVV.

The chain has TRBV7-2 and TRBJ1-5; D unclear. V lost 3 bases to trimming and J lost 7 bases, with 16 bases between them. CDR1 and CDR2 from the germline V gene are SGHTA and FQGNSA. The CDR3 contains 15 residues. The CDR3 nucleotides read TGTGCCAGCAGCTTGACCGGGAGCAAAAACCAGCCCCAGCATTTT. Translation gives CASSLTGSKNQPQHF. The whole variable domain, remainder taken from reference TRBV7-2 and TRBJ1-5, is GAGVSQSPSNKVTEKGKDVELRCDPISGHTALYWYRQSLGQGLEFLIYFQGNSAPDKSGLPSDRFSAERTGGSVSTLTIQRTQQEDSAVYLCASSLTGSKNQPQHFGDGTRLSIL.

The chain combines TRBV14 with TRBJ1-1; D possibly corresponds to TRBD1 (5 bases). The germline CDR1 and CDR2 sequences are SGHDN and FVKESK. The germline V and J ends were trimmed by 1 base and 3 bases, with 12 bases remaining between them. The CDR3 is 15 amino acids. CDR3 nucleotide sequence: TGTGCCAGCAGCCAAGCCAGAGCAGGGCACACTGAAGCTTTCTTT. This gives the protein CASSQARAGHTEAFF.

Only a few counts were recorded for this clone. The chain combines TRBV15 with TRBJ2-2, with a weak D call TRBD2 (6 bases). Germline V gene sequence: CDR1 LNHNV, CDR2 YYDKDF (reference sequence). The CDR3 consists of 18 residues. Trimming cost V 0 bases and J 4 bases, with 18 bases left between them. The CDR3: CATSRDSFRGSGTGELFF. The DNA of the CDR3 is TGTGCCACCAGCAGAGATAGTTTTCGGGGGAGCGGCACCGGGGAGCTGTTTTTT.

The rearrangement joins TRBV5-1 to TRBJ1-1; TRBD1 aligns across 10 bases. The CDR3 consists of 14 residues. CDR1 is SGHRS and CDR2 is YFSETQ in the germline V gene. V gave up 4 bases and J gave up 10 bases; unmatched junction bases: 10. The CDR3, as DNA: TGCGCCAGCAGCCTAACCGGGACAGGGGTGGGAGCTTTCTTT. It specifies CASSLTGTGVGAFF.

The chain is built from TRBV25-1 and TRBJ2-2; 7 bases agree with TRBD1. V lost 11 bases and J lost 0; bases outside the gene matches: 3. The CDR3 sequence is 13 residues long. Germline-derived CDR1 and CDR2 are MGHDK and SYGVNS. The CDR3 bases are TGTGCCTCCCAGGGGGCGAACACCGGGGAGCTGTTTTTT. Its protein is CASQGANTGELFF.

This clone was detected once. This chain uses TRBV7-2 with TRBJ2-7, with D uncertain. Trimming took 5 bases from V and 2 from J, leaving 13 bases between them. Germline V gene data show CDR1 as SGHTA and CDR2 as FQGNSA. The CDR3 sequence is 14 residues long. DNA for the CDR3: TGTGCCAGCAGCACTATTAGTCACCCCTACGAGCAGTACTTC. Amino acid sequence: CASSTISHPYEQYF. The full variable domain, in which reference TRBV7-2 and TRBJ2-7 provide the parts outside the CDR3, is GAGVSQSPSNKVTEKGKDVELRCDPISGHTALYWYRQSLGQGLEFLIYFQGNSAPDKSGLPSDRFSAERTGGSVSTLTIQRTQQEDSAVYLCASSTISHPYEQYFGPGTRLTVT.

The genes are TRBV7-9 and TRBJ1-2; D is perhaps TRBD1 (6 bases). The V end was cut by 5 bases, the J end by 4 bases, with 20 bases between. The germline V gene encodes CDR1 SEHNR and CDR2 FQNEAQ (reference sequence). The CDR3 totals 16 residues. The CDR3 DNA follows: TGTGCCAGCAGCACCTTGGGCGGGGGGCAGCGCTATGGCTACACCTTC. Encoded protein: CASSTLGGGQRYGYTF.

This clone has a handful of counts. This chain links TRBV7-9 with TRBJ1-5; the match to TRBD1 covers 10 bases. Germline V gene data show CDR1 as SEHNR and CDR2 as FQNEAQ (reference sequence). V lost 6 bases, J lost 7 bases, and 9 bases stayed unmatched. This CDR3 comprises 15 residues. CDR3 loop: CASSPGQGTGQPQHF. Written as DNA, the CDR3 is TGTGCCAGCAGTCCGGGACAGGGGACGGGGCAGCCCCAGCATTTT. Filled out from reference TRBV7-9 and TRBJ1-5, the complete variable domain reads DTGVSQNPRHKITKRGQNVTFRCDPISEHNRLYWYRQTLGQGPEFLTYFQNEAQLEKSRLLSDRFSAERPKGSFSTLEIQRTEQGDSAMYLCASSPGQGTGQPQHFGDGTRLSIL.

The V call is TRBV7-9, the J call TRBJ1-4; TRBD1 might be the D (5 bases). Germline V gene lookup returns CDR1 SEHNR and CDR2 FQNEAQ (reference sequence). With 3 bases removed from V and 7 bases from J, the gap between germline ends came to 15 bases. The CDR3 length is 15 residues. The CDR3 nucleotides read TGTGCCAGCAGCTTGGACCCGGGGCGGGTTGAAAAACTGTTTTTT. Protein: CASSLDPGRVEKLFF.

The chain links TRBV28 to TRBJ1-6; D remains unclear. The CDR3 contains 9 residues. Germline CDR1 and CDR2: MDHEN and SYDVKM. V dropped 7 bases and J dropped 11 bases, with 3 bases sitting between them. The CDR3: CASMPPLHF. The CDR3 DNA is TGTGCCAGCATGCCACCCCTCCACTTT.

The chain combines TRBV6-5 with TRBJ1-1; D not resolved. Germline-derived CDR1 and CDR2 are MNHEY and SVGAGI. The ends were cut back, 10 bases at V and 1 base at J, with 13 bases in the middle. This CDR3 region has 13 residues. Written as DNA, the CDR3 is TGTGCCACCGCGGTAGGGTGGAACACTGAAGCTTTCTTT. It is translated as CATAVGWNTEAFF.

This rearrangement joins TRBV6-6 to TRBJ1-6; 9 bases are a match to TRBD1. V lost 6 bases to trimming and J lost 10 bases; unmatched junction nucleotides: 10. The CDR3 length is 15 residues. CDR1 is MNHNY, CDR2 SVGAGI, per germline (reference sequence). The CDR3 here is CASRTGQGVWSPLHF. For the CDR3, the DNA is TGTGCCAGCAGAACGGGACAGGGAGTTTGGTCACCCCTCCACTTT.

The chain's CDR3 is CASSILVDEYGYTF. In DNA form, the CDR3 reads TGTGCCAGTAGTATACTGGTTGACGAGTATGGCTACACCTTC. The chain recombines TRBV19 with TRBJ1-2; D unclear. Per germline, CDR1 LNHDA and CDR2 SQIVND (reference sequence). The CDR3 runs to 14 residues. V was shortened by 2 bases and J by 5 bases, with 12 bases between the two germline ends.

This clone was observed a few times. The CDR3 protein is CASSLGQDYGYTF. The CDR3 nucleotides are TGCGCCAGCAGCCTAGGACAGGACTATGGCTACACCTTC. The genes are TRBV4-3 and TRBJ1-2; TRBD1 matches at 7 bases. With 4 bases clipped from V and 3 bases from J, the junction kept 2 bases outside the gene matches. The CDR3 spans 13 residues. The germline CDR1 and CDR2 sequences are LGHNA and YSLEER.

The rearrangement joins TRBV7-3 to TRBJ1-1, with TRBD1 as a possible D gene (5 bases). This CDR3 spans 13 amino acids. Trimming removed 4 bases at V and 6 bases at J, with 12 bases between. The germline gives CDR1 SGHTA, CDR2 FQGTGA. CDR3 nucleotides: TGTGCCAGCAGCTATTCTTGGGGGGCTGAAGCTTTCTTT. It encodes CASSYSWGAEAFF.